This record looks at one TCR beta chain sequence and its context. PCR primers comprised 60 Vbeta and 13 Jbeta primers. Measured with immunoSEQ multiplex PCR; TCRdb has only the in-frame clones, and not every one. The table lists over 40,000 clones. This entry belongs to a study of cytomegalovirus exposure and HLA in healthy donors. Background on the study: The early release's HLA-typed donors yielded approximately 82 million unique TCRs.

The CDR3 totals 18 residues. Trimming cost V 3 bases and J 4 bases; bases outside gene matches: 14. Germline values: CDR1 KGHSH, CDR2 LQKENI. The clonotype was recovered from a woman aged 40 to 49 in good health and CMV-seronegative. The sequenced sample consisted of PBMCs. This sequence joins TRBV18 and TRBJ2-5; 10 nucleotides align to TRBD1. The CDR3 region is CASSPTRTGGNNGETQYF. CDR3 DNA: TGTGCCAGCTCACCTACACGGACAGGGGGAAATAATGGAGAGACCCAGTACTTC.